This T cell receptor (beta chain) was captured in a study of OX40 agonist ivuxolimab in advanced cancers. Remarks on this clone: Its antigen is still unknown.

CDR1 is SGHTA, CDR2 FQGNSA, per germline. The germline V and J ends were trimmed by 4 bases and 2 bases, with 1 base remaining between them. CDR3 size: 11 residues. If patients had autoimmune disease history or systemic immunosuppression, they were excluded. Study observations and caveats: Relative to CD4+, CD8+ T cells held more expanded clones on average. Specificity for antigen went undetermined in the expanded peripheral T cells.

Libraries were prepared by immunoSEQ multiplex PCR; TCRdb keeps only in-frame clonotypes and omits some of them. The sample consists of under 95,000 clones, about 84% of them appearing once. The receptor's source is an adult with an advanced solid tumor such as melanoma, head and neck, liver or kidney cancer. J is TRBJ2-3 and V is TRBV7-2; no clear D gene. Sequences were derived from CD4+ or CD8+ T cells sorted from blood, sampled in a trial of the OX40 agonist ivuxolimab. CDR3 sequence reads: CASSYTDTQYF. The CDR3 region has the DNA TGTGCCAGCAGCTACACAGATACGCAGTATTTT.